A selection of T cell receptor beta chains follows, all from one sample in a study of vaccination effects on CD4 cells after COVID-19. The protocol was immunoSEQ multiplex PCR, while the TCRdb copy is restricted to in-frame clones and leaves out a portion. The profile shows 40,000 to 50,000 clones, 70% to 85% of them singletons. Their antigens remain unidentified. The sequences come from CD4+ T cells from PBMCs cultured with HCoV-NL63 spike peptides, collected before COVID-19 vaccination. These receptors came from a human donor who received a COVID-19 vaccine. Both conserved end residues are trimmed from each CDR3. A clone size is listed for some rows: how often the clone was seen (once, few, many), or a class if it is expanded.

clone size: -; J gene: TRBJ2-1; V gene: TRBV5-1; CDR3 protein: ASSPLAGGPYNEQF
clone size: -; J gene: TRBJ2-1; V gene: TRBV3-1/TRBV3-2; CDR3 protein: ASSLSLAGGPGEQF
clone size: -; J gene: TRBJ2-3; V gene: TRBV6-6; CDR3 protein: ASSQLPSGFSTDTQY
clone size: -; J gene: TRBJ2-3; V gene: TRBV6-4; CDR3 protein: ASSDGIAAGTDTQY
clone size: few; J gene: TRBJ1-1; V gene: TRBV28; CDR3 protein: ASSWVMTTEAF
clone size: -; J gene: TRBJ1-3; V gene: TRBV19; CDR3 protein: ASSSGRRLSGNTIY
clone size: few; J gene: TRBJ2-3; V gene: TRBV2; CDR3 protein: ASRTSGGDTQY
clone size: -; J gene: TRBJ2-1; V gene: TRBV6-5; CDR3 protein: ASSSLAGGNEQF
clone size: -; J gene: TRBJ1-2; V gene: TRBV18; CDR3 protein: ASSPLDQAGSGYT
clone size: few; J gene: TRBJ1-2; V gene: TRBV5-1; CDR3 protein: ASSLASDGYT
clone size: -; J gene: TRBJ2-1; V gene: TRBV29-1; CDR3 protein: SVGQGLNEQF
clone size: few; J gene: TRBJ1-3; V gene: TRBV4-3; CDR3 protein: ASSRDTGKGNTIY
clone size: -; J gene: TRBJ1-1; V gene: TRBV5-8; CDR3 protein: ASSVRGARSAF
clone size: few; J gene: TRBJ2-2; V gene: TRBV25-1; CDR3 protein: ASSPGQVWAGELF
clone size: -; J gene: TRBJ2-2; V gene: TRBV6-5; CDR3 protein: AGRDSNTGELF
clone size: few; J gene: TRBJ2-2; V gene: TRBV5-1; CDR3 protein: ASSLGAGATGELF
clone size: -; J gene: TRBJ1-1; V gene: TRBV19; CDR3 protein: ASSLQGAGTEAF